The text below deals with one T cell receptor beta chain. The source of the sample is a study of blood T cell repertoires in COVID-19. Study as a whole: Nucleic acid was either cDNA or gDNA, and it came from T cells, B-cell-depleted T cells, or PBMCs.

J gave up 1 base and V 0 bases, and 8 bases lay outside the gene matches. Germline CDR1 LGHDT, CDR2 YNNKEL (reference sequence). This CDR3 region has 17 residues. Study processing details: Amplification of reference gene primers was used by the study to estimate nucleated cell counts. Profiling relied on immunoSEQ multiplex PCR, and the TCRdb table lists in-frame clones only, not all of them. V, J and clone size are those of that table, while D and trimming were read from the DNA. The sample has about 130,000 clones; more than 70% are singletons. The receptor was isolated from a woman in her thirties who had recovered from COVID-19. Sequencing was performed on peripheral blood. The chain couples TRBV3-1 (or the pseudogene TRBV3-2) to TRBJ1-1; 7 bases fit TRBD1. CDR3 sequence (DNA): TGTGCCAGCAGCCAAGATTTCAGGGGGTACGCGAACACTGAAGCTTTCTTT. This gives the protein CASSQDFRGYANTEAFF.